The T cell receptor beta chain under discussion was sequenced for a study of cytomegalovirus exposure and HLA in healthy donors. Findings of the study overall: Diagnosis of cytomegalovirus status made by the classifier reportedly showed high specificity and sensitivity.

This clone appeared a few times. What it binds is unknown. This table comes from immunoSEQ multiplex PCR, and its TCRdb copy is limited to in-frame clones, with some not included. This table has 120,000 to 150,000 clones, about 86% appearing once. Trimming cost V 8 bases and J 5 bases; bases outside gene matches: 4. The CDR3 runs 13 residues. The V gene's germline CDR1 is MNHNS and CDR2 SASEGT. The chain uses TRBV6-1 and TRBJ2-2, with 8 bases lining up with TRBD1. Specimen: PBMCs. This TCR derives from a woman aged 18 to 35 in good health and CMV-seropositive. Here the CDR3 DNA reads TGTGCCAGCGACAGGGGTAATACCGGGGAGCTGTTTTTT. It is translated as CASDRGNTGELFF.